This T cell receptor beta chain derives from a study of T cells in localized non-small cell lung cancer. Study outcomes and limitations: Uninvolved neighboring lung showed the greatest T cell clonality, exceeding tumor. Detection in adjacent lung was observed for a median around 55 of the top 100 tumor clones.

The method was immunoSEQ multiplex PCR; TCRdb's version includes in-frame clones alone and lacks a portion of them. The profile shows roughly 27,000 clones, about nine tenths of them singletons. Germline-derived CDR1 and CDR2 are SGHNT and YENEEA. The CDR3 extends over 13 amino acids. Trimming left V 0 bases short and J 5 bases short, with 7 bases between. To note about this clone: Its target is not known.

The sample in question was peripheral blood, obtained before any cancer treatment. The chain carries TRBV11-3 and TRBJ1-1, with unresolved D. The sequence came from a woman aged 40-75 years with stage I lung adenocarcinoma. Here the CDR3 reads CASSLEGETEAFF. CDR3 coding DNA: TGTGCCAGCAGCTTAGAAGGCGAGACTGAAGCTTTCTTT.